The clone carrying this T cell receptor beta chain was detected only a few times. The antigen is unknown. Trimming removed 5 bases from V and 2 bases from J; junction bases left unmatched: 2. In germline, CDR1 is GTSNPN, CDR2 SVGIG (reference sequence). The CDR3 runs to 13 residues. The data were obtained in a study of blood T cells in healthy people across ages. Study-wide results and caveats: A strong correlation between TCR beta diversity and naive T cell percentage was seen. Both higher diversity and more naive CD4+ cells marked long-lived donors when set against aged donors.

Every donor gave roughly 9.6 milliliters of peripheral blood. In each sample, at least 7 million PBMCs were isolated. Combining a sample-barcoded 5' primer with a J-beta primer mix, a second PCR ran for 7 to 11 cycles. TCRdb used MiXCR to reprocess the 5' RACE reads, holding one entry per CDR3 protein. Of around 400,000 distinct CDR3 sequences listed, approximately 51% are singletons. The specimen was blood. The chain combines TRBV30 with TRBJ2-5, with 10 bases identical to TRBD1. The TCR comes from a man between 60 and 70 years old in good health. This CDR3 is CAWDRGLQETQYF. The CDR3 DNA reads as TGTGCCTGGGACAGGGGGCTTCAAGAGACCCAGTACTTC.